These 7 T cell receptor beta chains came from one sample sequenced in a study of T cells in Graves' hyperthyroidism and ophthalmopathy. TCR beta CDR3 regions were amplified from RNA transcripts. TCR CDR3 regions were first amplified by RT-PCR with HTBI primers. Using its own MiXCR run on the multiplex PCR reads, TCRdb lists one record per CDR3 protein. The table has more than 500,000 distinct CDR3 sequences, 14% seen once. The sequencing input was blood. Source of these receptors: a middle-aged woman with Graves' hyperthyroidism.

This clonotype was found many times. This rearrangement joins TRBV20-1 to TRBJ2-7; D gene ambiguous. This CDR3 is built from 16 residues. The ends were cut back, 4 bases at V and 0 bases at J, with 19 bases in the middle. Germline V gives CDR1 DFQATT, CDR2 SNEGSKA (reference sequence). The CDR3 region is CSATRATSTLSYEQYF. Here the CDR3 DNA reads TGCAGTGCTACTCGTGCCACAAGCACCCTCTCCTACGAGCAGTACTTC.

V is TRBV7-3 and J is TRBJ2-2; D gene uncertain. The V and J ends lost 5 bases and 0 bases respectively, with 7 bases between them. CDR3 length: 14 residues. Germline V gives CDR1 SGHTA, CDR2 FQGTGA. Here the CDR3 DNA reads TGTGCCAGCAGCACCACTCCGAACACCGGGGAGCTGTTTTTT. Its translation: CASSTTPNTGELFF.

The V and J genes are TRBV7-9 and TRBJ2-5; TRBD2 matches 13 bases. This CDR3 is built from 18 residues. The V gene end was trimmed by 4 bases and the J gene end by 2 bases; junction bases not matched to a gene: 10. Per the germline V gene, CDR1 is SEHNR and CDR2 is FQNEAQ (reference sequence). The CDR3 here is CASSSRLAGGYSQETQYF. CDR3 sequence (DNA): TGTGCCAGCAGCTCACGACTAGCGGGAGGATATTCTCAAGAGACCCAGTACTTC.

This clonotype was seen ten or more times. This chain uses TRBV10-3 with TRBJ1-5; D is undetermined. Trimming took off 0 bases at V and 5 bases at J, with 8 bases between the two ends. Germline CDR1 and CDR2: ENHRY and SYGVKD. CDR3 length: 14 amino acids. The CDR3 DNA follows: TGTGCCATCAGTGAGTCGCCAACCGATCAGCCCCAGCATTTT. This gives the protein CAISESPTDQPQHF.

J is TRBJ1-2 and V is TRBV20-1, with unresolved D. CDR1 and CDR2 from the germline V gene are DFQATT and SNEGSKA (reference sequence). V was shortened by 0 bases and J by 0 bases, with 8 bases between the two germline ends. The CDR3 is 14 amino acids. Here the CDR3 reads CSAREQLTNYGYTF. The CDR3 DNA reads TGCAGTGCTAGAGAACAGCTAACTAACTATGGCTACACCTTC.

This clonotype has ten or more counts. This chain joins TRBV18 and TRBJ1-5, with D uncertain. The CDR3 length is 13 residues. Germline values: CDR1 KGHSH, CDR2 LQKENI. V gave up 1 base and J gave up 8 bases, with 9 bases separating them. In DNA, the CDR3 is TGTGCCAGCTCACCACGGGTTAAGGAGCCCCAGCATTTT. Protein product: CASSPRVKEPQHF. The full variable domain, with the rest looked up from reference TRBV18 and TRBJ1-5, is NAGVMQNPRHLVRRRGQEARLRCSPMKGHSHVYWYRQLPEEGLKFMVYLQKENIIDESGMPKERFSAEFPKEGPSILRIQQVVRGDSAAYFCASSPRVKEPQHFGDGTRLSIL.

The sample holds a few counts of this clonotype. This may stem from a read error, because a much larger clone lies one nucleotide away. No conserved phenylalanine or tryptophan is present at the end of the CDR3, so a read error is the likely explanation. The chain carries TRBV6-1 and TRBJ2-1; 11 nucleotides line up with TRBD2. V gave up 5 bases and J gave up 3 bases; unmatched junction bases: 3. This CDR3 is 15 amino acids long. Germline V CDR1 and CDR2: MNHNS, SASEGT. In nucleotides, the CDR3 is TGTGCCAGCAGTCGACTAGCGGGAAACTACAATGAGCAGTTCCTC. This sequence encodes CASSRLAGNYNEQFL.